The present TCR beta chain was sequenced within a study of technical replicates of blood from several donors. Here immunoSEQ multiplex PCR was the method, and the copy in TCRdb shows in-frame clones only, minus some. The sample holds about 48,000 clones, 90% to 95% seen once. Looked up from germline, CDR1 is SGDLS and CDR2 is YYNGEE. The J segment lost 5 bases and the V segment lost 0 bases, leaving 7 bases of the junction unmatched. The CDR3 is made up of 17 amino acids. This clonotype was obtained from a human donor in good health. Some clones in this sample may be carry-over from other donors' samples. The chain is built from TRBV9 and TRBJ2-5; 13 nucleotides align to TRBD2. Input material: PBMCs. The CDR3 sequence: CASSVGGLAGVWETQYF. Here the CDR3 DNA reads TGTGCCAGCAGCGTAGGTGGACTAGCGGGAGTTTGGGAGACCCAGTACTTC.